Following are 23 T cell receptor beta chains from one sample sequenced in a study of cytomegalovirus exposure and HLA in healthy donors. Clones were read by immunoSEQ multiplex PCR, and TCRdb kept only the in-frame ones, dropping some. The table records tens of thousands of clones, over 75% of them present only once. The specimen sequenced was PBMCs. The receptors come from a woman in her twenties or thirties in good health and CMV-seronegative.

The chain has TRBV30 and TRBJ1-2; the match to TRBD1 covers 7 bases. This CDR3 region has 13 residues. Per the germline V gene, CDR1 is GTSNPN and CDR2 is SVGIG (reference sequence). V lost 3 bases, J lost 3 bases, and 4 bases stayed unmatched. CDR3 sequence: CAWRGDSYYGYTF. CDR3 DNA: TGTGCCTGGAGAGGGGACAGCTACTATGGCTACACCTTC.

The V gene is TRBV5-4, the J gene TRBJ1-5, with D tentatively TRBD1 (6 bases). The CDR3 sequence is 15 residues long. Germline loops: CDR1 SGHNT, CDR2 YYREEE (reference sequence). The V end was cut by 2 bases, the J end by 5 bases, with 14 bases between. The CDR3 bases are TGTGCCAGCAGCTTTTGGGGGCGCTGGGATCAGCCCCAGCATTTT. Amino acid sequence: CASSFWGRWDQPQHF.

The gene calls are TRBV6-5 and TRBJ2-1; 9 bases match TRBD1. The CDR3 runs to 13 residues. The trim removed 2 bases at V and 7 bases at J, leaving 0 bases unmatched. Germline CDR1 MNHEY, CDR2 SVGAGI. CDR3 sequence reads: CASSYDRGNEQFF. The CDR3 DNA sequence: TGTGCCAGCAGTTACGACAGGGGGAATGAGCAGTTCTTC.

The chain recombines TRBV30 with TRBJ2-2, with D possibly matching TRBD1 (5 bases). CDR1 and CDR2 (germline): GTSNPN, SVGIG (reference sequence). CDR3 size: 12 residues. Deletions cut 8 bases from V and 5 bases from J, with 12 bases between. The CDR3 DNA follows: TGTGCCCGTACAAGGGGAACCGGGGAGCTGTTTTTT. It yields the protein CARTRGTGELFF.

The chain couples TRBV30 to TRBJ1-4, with D possibly matching TRBD1 (5 bases). This CDR3 spans 12 amino acids. V was trimmed by 0 bases and J by 11 bases, leaving 10 bases between them. Germline-derived CDR1 and CDR2 are GTSNPN and SVGIG (reference sequence). The CDR3 protein is CAWSVGPGKLFF. The DNA for the CDR3 is TGTGCCTGGAGTGTGGGCCCAGGGAAACTGTTTTTT.

V usage is TRBV9 and J usage is TRBJ1-2; D gene uncertain. Germline values: CDR1 SGDLS, CDR2 YYNGEE. V was trimmed by 6 bases and J by 4 bases, leaving 13 bases between them. CDR3 size: 13 residues. The CDR3 nucleotides read TGTGCCAGCAAGCCCGGGGATGGCTATGGCTACACCTTC. Its protein product is CASKPGDGYGYTF.

This chain connects TRBV5-1 to TRBJ1-4; 11 bases map to TRBD1. This CDR3 spans 17 amino acids. J was trimmed by 8 bases and V by 0 bases; bases with no gene match: 9. Germline CDR1 and CDR2: SGHRS and YFSETQ. The CDR3 sequence: CASSLGTGGSSREKLFF. Here the CDR3 DNA reads TGCGCCAGCAGCTTGGGGACAGGGGGCTCATCACGCGAAAAACTGTTTTTT.

This rearrangement joins TRBV5-1 to TRBJ2-3; 13 bases fit TRBD2. Unmatched junction bases numbered 3, after V lost 4 bases and J lost 1 base. Germline CDR1 SGHRS, CDR2 YFSETQ. The CDR3 is 16 amino acids. The CDR3 DNA reads as TGCGCCAGCAGCGCCGGGACTAGCGGGGGCACAGATACGCAGTATTTT. Protein sequence: CASSAGTSGGTDTQYF.

This chain connects TRBV14 to TRBJ1-2; no clear D gene. The V gene's germline CDR1 is SGHDN and CDR2 FVKESK. Trimming took off 1 base at V and 5 bases at J, with 17 bases between the two ends. CDR3 length equals 16 residues. In DNA form, the CDR3 reads TGTGCCAGCAGCCAAGGAGGAGTTCCGGGTCGATATGGCTACACCTTC. Protein sequence: CASSQGGVPGRYGYTF.

CDR3: CASRLSTGGAFF. The CDR3 region has the DNA TGTGCCAGCAGACTATCAACAGGTGGAGCTTTCTTT. The V gene is TRBV6-5, the J gene TRBJ1-1, with D tentatively TRBD1 (5 bases). The V end was cut by 6 bases, the J end by 10 bases, with 15 bases between. The CDR3 runs to 12 residues. Germline loops: CDR1 MNHEY, CDR2 SVGAGI.

CDR3 region: CASSLAGRELFF. The CDR3 DNA reads TGTGCCAGCAGTTTAGCTGGGCGGGAACTGTTTTTT. The rearrangement links TRBV27 to TRBJ1-4; no definite D call. Germline V lookup: CDR1 MNHEY, CDR2 SMNVEV (reference sequence). V was cut by 2 bases and J by 12 bases, with 10 bases left in between. This CDR3 comprises 12 residues.

This clone was seen only once. The chain uses TRBV30 and TRBJ2-7, with D possibly matching TRBD1 (6 bases). V lost 1 base to trimming and J lost 3 bases, with 13 bases between them. Germline lookup yields CDR1 GTSNPN and CDR2 SVGIG (reference sequence). The CDR3 is 14 residues long. The CDR3 nucleotides read TGTGCCTGGAGTGCCGACAGGACTCGCTACGAGCAGTACTTC. Protein product: CAWSADRTRYEQYF.

The gene calls are TRBV27 and TRBJ2-7; D is perhaps TRBD2 (5 bases). V shed 1 base and J shed 2 bases, with 9 bases lying between them. CDR1 and CDR2 (germline): MNHEY, SMNVEV (reference sequence). The CDR3 totals 14 residues. The CDR3 reads CASSLWPGTYEQYF. The CDR3 nucleotides are TGTGCCAGCAGTTTATGGCCGGGAACCTACGAGCAGTACTTC.

A word on this clone: A read error may produce the germline difference seen at one junction end. The chain carries TRBV7-2 and TRBJ2-5, with TRBD1 matching over 9 bases. CDR3 length equals 15 residues. Germline V gene sequence: CDR1 SGHTA, CDR2 FQGNSA. This CDR3 is CASSLGDRAGLAEHF. The CDR3 DNA sequence: TGTGCCAGCAGCTTAGGGGACAGGGCAGGGCTAGCGGAACACTTC.

The V gene is TRBV4-3, the J gene TRBJ2-7, with D maybe TRBD1 (6 bases). CDR3 length: 13 residues. The V gene's germline CDR1 is LGHNA and CDR2 YSLEER. Trimming stripped 3 bases from V and 12 bases from J, with 18 bases between. DNA of the CDR3: TGCGCCAGCAGCCAGGGCCTTTGGGGGCCCCCGTACTTC. It is translated as CASSQGLWGPPYF.

The chain couples TRBV5-1 to TRBJ2-5; 11 nucleotides line up with TRBD1. This CDR3 comprises 13 residues. J lost 4 bases, V lost 4 bases, and 0 bases had no gene match. CDR1 and CDR2 (germline): SGHRS, YFSETQ. In DNA form, the CDR3 reads TGCGCCAGCAGCGGGACAGGGGGAGAGACCCAGTACTTC. As protein: CASSGTGGETQYF. The complete variable domain, with remaining parts taken from reference TRBV5-1 and TRBJ2-5, reads KAGVTQTPRYLIKTRGQQVTLSCSPISGHRSVSWYQQTPGQGLQFLFEYFSETQRNKGNFPGRFSGRQFSNSRSEMNVSTLELGDSALYLCASSGTGGETQYFGPGTRLLVL.

This CDR3 is CASSLTGLVTYNEQFF. The CDR3 bases are TGTGCCAGCAGCTTAACGGGACTAGTTACGTACAATGAGCAGTTCTTC. The rearrangement links TRBV7-2 to TRBJ2-1; 8 nucleotides align to TRBD2. V gave up 2 bases and J gave up 4 bases; unmatched junction bases: 7. Germline V CDR1 and CDR2: SGHTA, FQGNSA. The CDR3 is 16 residues long. The complete variable domain, with remaining parts taken from reference TRBV7-2 and TRBJ2-1, reads GAGVSQSPSNKVTEKGKDVELRCDPISGHTALYWYRQSLGQGLEFLIYFQGNSAPDKSGLPSDRFSAERTGGSVSTLTIQRTQQEDSAVYLCASSLTGLVTYNEQFFGPGTRLTVL.

CDR3 in DNA: TGCGCCAGCAGCTTGGAACACACAACTAATGAAAAACTGTTTTTT. Translating it yields CASSLEHTTNEKLFF. The chain links TRBV5-1 to TRBJ1-4, with D unresolved. Germline CDR1 and CDR2: SGHRS and YFSETQ. The V and J ends lost 0 bases and 0 bases respectively, with 6 bases between them. The CDR3 is 15 residues long.

This clone was recorded only once. The J gene is TRBJ2-2, the V gene TRBV5-1; 8 bases fit TRBD2. CDR3 length: 16 residues. Germline V gives CDR1 SGHRS, CDR2 YFSETQ. The trim removed 1 base at V and 1 base at J, leaving 3 bases unmatched. CDR3 sequence: CASSLWSGGNTGELFF. The CDR3 nucleotides are TGCGCCAGCAGCTTGTGGAGCGGGGGGAACACCGGGGAGCTGTTTTTT.

The gene calls are TRBV27 and TRBJ2-7, with 7 bases that match TRBD2. The J segment lost 6 bases and the V segment lost 0 bases, leaving 8 bases of the junction unmatched. This CDR3 spans 15 amino acids. Looked up from germline, CDR1 is MNHEY and CDR2 is SMNVEV (reference sequence). The CDR3 is CASSLSRTSSGEQYF. In DNA form, the CDR3 reads TGTGCCAGCAGTTTATCCCGGACTAGTTCGGGCGAGCAGTACTTC.

V and J are TRBV19 and TRBJ1-2; tentative D call: TRBD1 (5 bases). V lost 7 bases, J lost 2 bases, and 5 bases lay in between. The CDR3 runs to 11 residues. CDR1 is LNHDA and CDR2 is SQIVND in the germline V gene (reference sequence). The CDR3 coding sequence is TGTGCCAGTACAGGGAACTATGGCTACACCTTC. It codes for CASTGNYGYTF.

This clone was counted between two and nine times. The V call is TRBV27, the J call TRBJ2-1, with a possible D match to TRBD2 (6 bases). The germline CDR1 and CDR2 sequences are MNHEY and SMNVEV (reference sequence). This CDR3 is built from 15 residues. Trimming removed 3 bases at V and 4 bases at J, with 13 bases between. The CDR3 region is CASSFRAGNYNEQFF. The CDR3 bases are TGTGCCAGCAGTTTCCGGGCGGGAAATTACAATGAGCAGTTCTTC.

The chain uses TRBV4-1 and TRBJ2-5; 8 bases agree with TRBD2. CDR1 is MGHRA and CDR2 is YSYEKL in the germline V gene. V shed 1 base, J shed 1 base, and the junction held 11 bases outside the gene matches. The CDR3 extends over 18 amino acids. CDR3 nucleotides: TGCGCCAGCAGCCAAGGGTTTATAGCGGGACCGGGCCAAGAGACCCAGTACTTC. This translates into CASSQGFIAGPGQETQYF.